The 6 T cell receptor beta chains given below trace back to one sample, sequenced in a study of blood T cell repertoires in COVID-19 (dated by TCRdb to 2020 to 2022). Libraries were prepared through the immunoSEQ multiplex PCR assay. This immuneACCESS table, as held by TCRdb, lists in-frame sequences with V and J called but not all clones. Of the missing ones, under half trace to an unresolved V gene in checked studies; the others have no known cause. Recorded for this sample are about 99,000 clones; about 89% of them occurred a single time. Of the sample, 4% to 6% is held by the ten largest clones. The specimen sequenced was peripheral blood. The receptors shown here come from a human donor in a cohort sampled during active COVID-19.

The chain carries TRBV14 and TRBJ1-1; D unresolved. The CDR3 runs to 13 residues. With 8 bases removed from V and 0 bases from J, the gap between germline ends came to 10 bases. CDR1 SGHDN and CDR2 FVKESK come from the germline V gene. The CDR3 is CASSPGVNTEAFF. The CDR3 nucleotides are TGTGCCAGCTCCCCCGGGGTGAACACTGAAGCTTTCTTT.

Notes on this clone: A read error may produce the germline difference seen at one junction end. This rearrangement joins TRBV6-5 to TRBJ1-4; a weak D match, TRBD1 (6 bases). Germline lookup yields CDR1 MNHEY and CDR2 SVGAGI. This CDR3 has 15 residues. The CDR3 sequence is CASSYLDSQIEKLFF. CDR3 sequence (DNA): TGTGCCAGCAGCTACTTGGACAGTCAGATTGAAAAACTGTTTTTT.

This clone has only one observation. The chain combines TRBV11-2 with TRBJ2-7; 9 bases are shared with TRBD2. The J segment lost 3 bases and the V segment lost 5 bases, leaving 5 bases of the junction unmatched. This CDR3 is 14 amino acids long. CDR1 is SGHAT, CDR2 FQNNGV, per germline. DNA of the CDR3: TGTGCCAGCAGCCGAGCGGGAGGTTTCTACGAGCAGTACTTC. Protein sequence: CASSRAGGFYEQYF.

The chain is built from TRBV4-1 and TRBJ2-5; 8 nucleotides align to TRBD2. This CDR3 region has 13 residues. V lost 4 bases, J lost 5 bases, and 3 bases stayed unmatched. CDR1 MGHRA and CDR2 YSYEKL come from the germline V gene. The CDR3 nucleotides are TGCGCCAGCAGCCCCCCGGGGGGGGAGACCCAGTACTTC. This codes for CASSPPGGETQYF.

The V gene is TRBV9, the J gene TRBJ2-5; TRBD2 agrees at 7 bases. Germline CDR1 reads SGDLS; CDR2 reads YYNGEE. CDR3 length: 15 residues. The trim removed 1 base at V and 1 base at J, leaving 4 bases unmatched. In DNA form, the CDR3 reads TGTGCCAGCAGCGTACTAGCGGCCTCCCAAGAGACCCAGTACTTC. Translating it yields CASSVLAASQETQYF.

The chain couples TRBV4-2 to TRBJ1-5; no reliable D call. CDR3 size: 16 residues. Germline V lookup: CDR1 LGHNA, CDR2 YNFKEQ. The V end was cut by 0 bases, the J end by 3 bases, with 12 bases between. The CDR3 spells CASSQEFRQNNQPQHF. CDR3 coding DNA: TGTGCCAGCAGCCAAGAATTCAGGCAGAACAATCAGCCCCAGCATTTT.